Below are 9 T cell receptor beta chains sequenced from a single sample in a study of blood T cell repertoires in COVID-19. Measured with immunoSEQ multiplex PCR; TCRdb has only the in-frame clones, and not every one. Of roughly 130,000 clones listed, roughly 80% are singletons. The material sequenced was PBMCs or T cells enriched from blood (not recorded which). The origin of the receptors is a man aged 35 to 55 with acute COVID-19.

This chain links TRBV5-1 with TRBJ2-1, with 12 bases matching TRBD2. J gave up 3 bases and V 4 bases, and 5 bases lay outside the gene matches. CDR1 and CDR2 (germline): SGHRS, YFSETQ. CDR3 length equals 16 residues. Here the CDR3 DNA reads TGCGCCAGCAGCAGAGGGACTAGCGGGCGCTACAATGAGCAGTTCTTC. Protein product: CASSRGTSGRYNEQFF.

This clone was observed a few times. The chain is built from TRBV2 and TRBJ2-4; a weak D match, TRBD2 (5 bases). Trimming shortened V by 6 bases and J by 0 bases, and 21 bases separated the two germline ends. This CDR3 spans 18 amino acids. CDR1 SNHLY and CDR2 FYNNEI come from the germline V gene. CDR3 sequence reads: CASRNPTQKEGAKNIQYF. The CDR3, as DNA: TGTGCCAGCAGGAACCCGACCCAGAAAGAGGGAGCCAAAAACATTCAGTACTTC.

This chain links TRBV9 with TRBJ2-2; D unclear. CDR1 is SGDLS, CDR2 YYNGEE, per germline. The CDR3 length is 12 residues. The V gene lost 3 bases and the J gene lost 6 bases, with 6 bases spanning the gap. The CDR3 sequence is CASSGASGELFF. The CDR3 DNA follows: TGTGCCAGCAGCGGGGCGTCCGGGGAGCTGTTTTTT.

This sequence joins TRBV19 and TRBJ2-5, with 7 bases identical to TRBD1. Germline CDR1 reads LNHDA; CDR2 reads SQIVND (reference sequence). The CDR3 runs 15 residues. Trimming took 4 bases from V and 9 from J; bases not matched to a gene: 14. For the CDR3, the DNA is TGTGCCAGTAGTAAGACCGGACAGGCTCTCGGGGCCCAGTACTTC. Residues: CASSKTGQALGAQYF.

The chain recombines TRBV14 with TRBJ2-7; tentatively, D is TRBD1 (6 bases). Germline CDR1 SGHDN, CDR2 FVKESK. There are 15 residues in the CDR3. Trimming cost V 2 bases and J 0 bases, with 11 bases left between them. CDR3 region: CASSQRQVGSYEQYF. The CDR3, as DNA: TGTGCCAGCAGCCAAAGACAGGTCGGCTCCTACGAGCAGTACTTC.

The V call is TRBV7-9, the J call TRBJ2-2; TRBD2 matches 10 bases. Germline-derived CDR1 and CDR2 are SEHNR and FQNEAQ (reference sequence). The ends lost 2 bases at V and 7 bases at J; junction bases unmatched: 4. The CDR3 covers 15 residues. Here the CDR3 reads CASSLRTSGIGELFF. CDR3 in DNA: TGTGCCAGCAGCTTAAGGACTAGCGGTATCGGGGAGCTGTTTTTT.

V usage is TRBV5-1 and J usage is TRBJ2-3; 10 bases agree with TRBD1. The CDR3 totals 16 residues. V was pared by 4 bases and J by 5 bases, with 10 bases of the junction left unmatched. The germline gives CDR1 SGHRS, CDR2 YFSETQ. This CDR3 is CASSSTGQGVGDTQYF. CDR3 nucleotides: TGCGCCAGCAGCAGTACTGGACAGGGGGTGGGAGATACGCAGTATTTT.

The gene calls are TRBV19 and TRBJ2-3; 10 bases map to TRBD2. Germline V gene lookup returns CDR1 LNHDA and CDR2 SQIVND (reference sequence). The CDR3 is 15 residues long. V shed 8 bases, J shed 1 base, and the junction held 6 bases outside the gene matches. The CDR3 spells CASGFGTSGTDTQYF. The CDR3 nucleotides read TGTGCCAGTGGCTTCGGGACTAGCGGCACAGATACGCAGTATTTT. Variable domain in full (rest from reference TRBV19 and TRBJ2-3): DGGITQSPKYLFRKEGQNVTLSCEQNLNHDAMYWYRQDPGQGLRLIYYSQIVNDFQKGDIAEGYSVSREKKESFPLTVTSAQKNPTAFYLCASGFGTSGTDTQYFGPGTRLTVL.

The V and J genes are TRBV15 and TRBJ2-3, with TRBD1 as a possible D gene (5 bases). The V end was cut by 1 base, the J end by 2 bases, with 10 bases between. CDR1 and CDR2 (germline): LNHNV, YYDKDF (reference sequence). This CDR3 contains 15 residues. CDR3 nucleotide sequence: TGTGCCACCAGCAGAGGTAGGGGTATCACAGATACGCAGTATTTT. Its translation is CATSRGRGITDTQYF.